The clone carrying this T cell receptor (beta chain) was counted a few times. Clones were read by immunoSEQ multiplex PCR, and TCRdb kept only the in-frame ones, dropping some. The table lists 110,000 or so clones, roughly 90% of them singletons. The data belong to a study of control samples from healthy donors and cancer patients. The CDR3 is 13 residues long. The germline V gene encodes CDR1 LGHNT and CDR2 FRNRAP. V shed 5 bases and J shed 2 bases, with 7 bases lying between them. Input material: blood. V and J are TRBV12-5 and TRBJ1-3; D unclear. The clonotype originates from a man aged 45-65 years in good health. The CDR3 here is CASGIVTGNTIYF. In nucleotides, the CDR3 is TGTGCTAGTGGTATCGTTACTGGAAACACCATATATTTT. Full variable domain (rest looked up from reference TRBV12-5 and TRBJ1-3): DARVTQTPRHKVTEMGQEVTMRCQPILGHNTVFWYRQTMMQGLELLAYFRNRAPLDDSGMPKDRFSAEMPDATLATLKIQPSEPRDSAVYFCASGIVTGNTIYFGEGSWLTVV.